The clone carrying this T cell receptor (beta chain) was observed a few times. Authors' processing steps: Reference gene primer amplification gave estimated nucleated cell counts. Libraries were prepared by immunoSEQ multiplex PCR; TCRdb keeps only in-frame clonotypes and omits some of them. That table is the source of V, J and clone size, and D and trimming were worked out from the DNA. This table has approximately 44,000 clones, 79% appearing once. CDR3 length: 14 residues. V shed 5 bases, J shed 4 bases, and the junction held 3 bases outside the gene matches. Germline lookup yields CDR1 MNHEY and CDR2 SMNVEV (reference sequence). The record originates from a study of blood T cell repertoires in COVID-19. At the level of the study: COVID-19 samples from acute and convalescent phases originated in the United States, Italy and Spain. PBMCs, B-cell-depleted T cells, or T cells provided the cDNA or gDNA that made up the material.

The chain has TRBV27 and TRBJ2-5; TRBD2 agrees at 11 bases. This receptor was identified in a woman at least 80 years old with acute or convalescent COVID-19. Sequencing was performed on peripheral blood. The CDR3 is CASSITSGRETQYF. The CDR3 DNA is TGTGCCAGCAGTATTACTAGCGGGAGAGAGACCCAGTACTTC.